The 24 T cell receptor beta chains listed next were all sequenced from one sample in a study of human T cells and chemical hapten exposure. TCRdb used MiXCR to reprocess the RACE reads, holding one entry per CDR3 protein. The sample consists of about 42,000 distinct CDR3 sequences, 12% of them appearing once. The time point here: pre-sensitization, week 0. Regarding treatment: therapeutic diphenylcyclopropenone sensitization with weekly scalp DPC. Source: whole blood, taken in connection with sensitization to the hapten diphenylcyclopropenone (DPC). These receptors were obtained from a woman aged 30 to 39 with alopecia areata. Some clones in this sample may be carry-over from other donors' samples.

The table lists this clonotype with a few counts. The V and J genes are TRBV27 and TRBJ2-7; TRBD1 matches 7 bases. In germline, CDR1 is MNHEY, CDR2 SMNVEV (reference sequence). V shed 6 bases and J 7 bases; nucleotides not matched to a gene: 3. The CDR3 has 11 amino acids. In nucleotides, the CDR3 is TGTGCCAGCAGGACAGGGTTGGAGCAGTACTTC. Protein product: CASRTGLEQYF.

V and J are TRBV7-2 and TRBJ2-5; 9 positions match TRBD1. The CDR3 runs to 12 residues. Trimming cost V 5 bases and J 7 bases; bases outside gene matches: 2. Germline CDR1 is SGHTA and CDR2 is FQGNSA. CDR3 protein: CASSMDRGTQYF. The CDR3 DNA reads TGTGCCAGCAGCATGGACAGGGGGACCCAGTACTTC.

CDR3 nucleotide sequence: TGTGCCAGCAGCCAAGGACAGCTAAACTATGGCTACACCTTC. This sequence encodes CASSQGQLNYGYTF. V is TRBV4-2 and J is TRBJ1-2; D perhaps matches TRBD1 (5 bases). CDR1 LGHNA and CDR2 YNFKEQ come from the germline V gene. V dropped 1 base and J dropped 2 bases, with 8 bases sitting between them. The CDR3 length is 14 residues.

This clonotype has just a few counts. This sequence joins TRBV6-2 or TRBV6-3 and TRBJ2-7; D possibly corresponds to TRBD2 (5 bases). In germline, CDR1 is MNHEY, CDR2 SVGEGT. V lost 8 bases and J lost 2, with 19 bases in between. The CDR3 extends over 15 amino acids. CDR3: CASHALERRTYEQYF. The CDR3 DNA sequence: TGTGCCAGCCACGCCTTAGAGCGGAGGACCTACGAGCAGTACTTC.

The rearrangement uses TRBV11-2 and TRBJ2-7; D gene unclear. The V gene's germline CDR1 is SGHAT and CDR2 FQNNGV. The V gene lost 3 bases and the J gene lost 0 bases, with 9 bases spanning the gap. The CDR3 loop spans 14 amino acids. CDR3 amino acids: CASSFLLASYEQYF. The CDR3 DNA reads as TGTGCCAGCAGCTTTCTGCTGGCCTCCTACGAGCAGTACTTC.

This clonotype was picked up a small number of times. This chain uses TRBV5-1 with TRBJ2-5; D is possibly TRBD1 (6 bases). The length of the CDR3 is 12 residues. The V gene's germline CDR1 is SGHRS and CDR2 YFSETQ. Trimming stripped 4 bases from V and 2 bases from J, with 6 bases between. CDR3 residues: CASSQGQETQYF. CDR3 sequence (DNA): TGCGCCAGCAGCCAGGGGCAAGAGACCCAGTACTTC.

The table lists this clonotype with many counts. V gene TRBV10-3 combines with J gene TRBJ1-4; no clear D. V lost 0 bases and J lost 0, with 14 bases in between. Looked up from germline, CDR1 is ENHRY and CDR2 is SYGVKD. The CDR3 has 18 amino acids. The CDR3 nucleotides are TGTGCCATCAGTGAGTCGACACAGTGGGAAGCAACTAATGAAAAACTGTTTTTT. Its protein product is CAISESTQWEATNEKLFF.

The gene calls are TRBV10-3 and TRBJ2-7; the D gene is possibly TRBD2 (5 bases). The germline gives CDR1 ENHRY, CDR2 SYGVKD. The germline V and J ends were trimmed by 2 bases and 4 bases, with 18 bases remaining between them. The CDR3 is made up of 16 amino acids. CDR3 loop: CAISEPGSGSSYEQYF. DNA for the CDR3: TGTGCCATCAGTGAGCCCGGTTCGGGATCGTCATACGAGCAGTACTTC.

This clonotype has a count of ten or more. The V gene is TRBV5-1, the J gene TRBJ2-7; TRBD2 aligns across 8 bases. Looked up from germline, CDR1 is SGHRS and CDR2 is YFSETQ. V trimming: 4 bases; J trimming: 5 bases; junction bases outside the gene matches: 11. The CDR3 is 15 amino acids. CDR3 nucleotide sequence: TGCGCCAGCAGCGCTACCGGGACTAGGGGCCACGAGCAGTACTTC. This translates into CASSATGTRGHEQYF.

The table lists this clonotype with many counts. The gene calls are TRBV19 and TRBJ2-6, with D possibly called TRBD1 or TRBD2 (6 bases each). From germline, CDR1 is LNHDA and CDR2 SQIVND (reference sequence). Trimming pared 10 bases from V and 3 bases from J, leaving 16 bases between. The CDR3 sequence is 15 residues long. The CDR3 DNA reads as TGTGCCACCTCGGCCAGGGGAGGTGGGGCCAACGTCCTGACTTTC. Protein: CATSARGGGANVLTF.

The table lists this clonotype with many counts. The rearrangement joins TRBV28 to TRBJ2-6; 12 bases align to TRBD2. Germline CDR1 reads MDHEN; CDR2 reads SYDVKM. The CDR3 extends over 19 amino acids. V lost 5 bases, J lost 0 bases, and 8 bases stayed unmatched. CDR3 sequence: CASSPIGLAGTSGANVLTF. Written as DNA, the CDR3 is TGTGCCAGCAGTCCGATTGGACTAGCGGGGACCTCTGGGGCCAACGTCCTGACTTTC.

This clonotype was counted only a few times. This sequence joins TRBV27 and TRBJ2-1; D call uncertain. Trimming left V 3 bases short and J 8 bases short, with 11 bases between. The CDR3 is made up of 13 amino acids. Per germline, CDR1 MNHEY and CDR2 SMNVEV (reference sequence). The CDR3 nucleotides read TGTGCCAGCAGTTTGTTTTTAAATGATGAGCAGTTCTTC. Translated: CASSLFLNDEQFF.

As concerns this clonotype: This clone may be a read error of a much larger clone one base away. The V and J genes are TRBV11-1 and TRBJ2-5; 9 nucleotides match TRBD1. This CDR3 spans 16 amino acids. Germline CDR1 reads SGHAT; CDR2 reads FQDESV (reference sequence). V was pared by 5 bases and J by 13 bases, with 20 bases of the junction left unmatched. CDR3 loop: CASSTGTPGQGSWAYF. The CDR3 coding sequence is TGTGCCAGCAGCACGGGCACCCCGGGACAGGGATCCTGGGCGTACTTC.

This clonotype has at least ten counts. This chain joins TRBV7-8 and TRBJ2-2; 8 bases match TRBD2. CDR1 SGHVS and CDR2 FQNEAQ come from the germline V gene. The CDR3 totals 14 residues. Unmatched junction bases numbered 3, after V lost 4 bases and J lost 5 bases. The CDR3 DNA is TGTGCCAGCAGCTCCCCTAGCGGGACCGGGGAGCTGTTTTTT. Residues: CASSSPSGTGELFF.

The chain has TRBV7-2 and TRBJ2-1, with 7 bases lining up with TRBD2. CDR1 is SGHTA, CDR2 FQGNSA, per germline. V lost 3 bases, J lost 9 bases, and 14 bases stayed unmatched. CDR3 length: 16 residues. DNA for the CDR3: TGTGCCAGCAGCTTTGACAGAGAAGCGGGAAGGGGTGAGCAGTTCTTC. This gives the protein CASSFDREAGRGEQFF.

This clonotype was detected ten times or more. The chain recombines TRBV19 with TRBJ2-3; D is unresolved. This CDR3 has 14 residues. The V gene's germline CDR1 is LNHDA and CDR2 SQIVND (reference sequence). V dropped 3 bases and J dropped 4 bases, with 11 bases sitting between them. CDR3 bases: TGTGCCAGTAGTATCATGAAGTCAGCAGATACGCAGTATTTT. It encodes CASSIMKSADTQYF.

The chain links TRBV20-1 to TRBJ2-7; 9 bases match TRBD2. J gave up 5 bases and V 0 bases, and 8 bases lay outside the gene matches. The CDR3 extends over 15 amino acids. The germline CDR1 and CDR2 sequences are DFQATT and SNEGSKA (reference sequence). In nucleotides, the CDR3 is TGCAGTGCTAGAGATAGGGAGCGGGAGGACGACGAGCAGTACTTC. Amino acid sequence: CSARDREREDDEQYF.

Many counts were recorded for this clonotype. The chain uses TRBV7-8 and TRBJ1-2; TRBD1 is a possible D gene (6 bases). The germline V gene has CDR1 SGHVS and CDR2 FQNEAQ. The CDR3 covers 14 residues. Deletions cut 5 bases from V and 2 bases from J, with 12 bases between. CDR3 sequence (DNA): TGTGCCAGCAGCGACAGGCTTACCAACTATGGCTACACCTTC. Residues: CASSDRLTNYGYTF.

Notes on this clonotype: A clone one base away is much larger, so this may be a read error. The chain recombines TRBV7-6 with TRBJ2-3, with 8 bases fitting TRBD2. CDR1 is SGHVS and CDR2 is FNYEAQ in the germline V gene. The CDR3 totals 15 residues. CDR3 nucleotide sequence: TGTGTCAGCAGCTACACTAGCGGCGAGGCGGATACGCAGTATTTT. It codes for CVSSYTSGEADTQYF.

This clonotype was detected many times. The chain couples TRBV18 to TRBJ2-5; perhaps TRBD2 as D (6 bases). Per germline, CDR1 KGHSH and CDR2 LQKENI. Trimming shortened V by 6 bases and J by 2 bases, and 13 bases separated the two germline ends. This CDR3 spans 14 amino acids. The CDR3 sequence: CASSQVRGQETQYF. The CDR3 DNA reads as TGTGCCAGCTCTCAGGTCCGGGGGCAAGAGACCCAGTACTTC.

This clonotype was counted many times. The V call is TRBV18, the J call TRBJ1-1; maybe TRBD1 (5 bases). This CDR3 contains 17 residues. The germline V gene has CDR1 KGHSH and CDR2 LQKENI. V was trimmed by 0 bases and J by 0 bases, leaving 14 bases between them. The chain's CDR3 is CASSPPTLGPMNTEAFF. For the CDR3, the DNA is TGTGCCAGCTCACCACCGACATTGGGACCGATGAACACTGAAGCTTTCTTT.

This clonotype was observed at least ten times. The chain combines TRBV2 with TRBJ1-4; 7 bases align to TRBD1. The V segment lost 7 bases and the J segment 6 bases; nucleotides outside the gene matches: 8. The V gene's germline CDR1 is SNHLY and CDR2 FYNNEI. This CDR3 is built from 14 residues. The CDR3 DNA reads as TGTGCCAGCACCGAAGAGACAGGGTATGAAAAACTGTTTTTT. Its protein is CASTEETGYEKLFF.

The sample holds a few counts of this clonotype. V gene TRBV7-3 combines with J gene TRBJ1-6; D gene uncertain. Germline V CDR1 and CDR2: SGHTA, FQGTGA. The length of the CDR3 is 14 residues. Trimming stripped 6 bases from V and 4 bases from J, with 10 bases between. The CDR3 loop reads CASSFAGYNSPLHF. In DNA form, the CDR3 reads TGTGCCAGCAGTTTCGCGGGGTATAATTCACCCCTCCACTTT.

This clonotype was observed at least ten times. This chain uses TRBV29-1 with TRBJ2-7; tentative D call: TRBD1 (6 bases). Deletions cut 4 bases from V and 3 bases from J, with 13 bases between. CDR3 length equals 13 residues. Germline V gene sequence: CDR1 SQVTM, CDR2 ANQGSEA. The CDR3 DNA is TGCAGCGTTGTCTTAGACAGGTTCTACGAGCAGTACTTC. Translation gives CSVVLDRFYEQYF.